These 28 T cell receptor beta chains were all obtained from the same sample, sequenced in a study of blood T cell repertoires in COVID-19 (dated by TCRdb to about 2020). The library was built by means of the immunoSEQ multiplex PCR assay. Drawn from immuneACCESS, this table holds only the in-frame rearrangements with V and J called that TCRdb kept. Clones are partly lost; checked studies trace under half to an unresolved V gene and leave the rest unexplained. For this sample there are 250,000 to 400,000 clones; around 88% appear just once. Approximately 1.6% of the sample lies in the top ten. Material: peripheral blood. The receptors were gathered from a woman aged 25 to 39 with COVID-19, enrolled during active disease.

This clone appeared a single time. The chain uses TRBV5-3 and TRBJ1-6; TRBD1 matches at 7 bases. Being an ORF, TRBV5-3 has a function that is uncertain. The CDR3 is made up of 17 amino acids. The junction had 3 bases not matched to a gene; V was cut back by 0 bases and J by 0 bases. CDR3 sequence: CARSLVRQGSYNSPLHF. For the CDR3, the DNA is TGTGCCAGAAGCTTGGTGAGACAGGGCTCCTATAATTCACCCCTCCACTTT.

This chain joins TRBV6-5 and TRBJ2-4; D might be TRBD1 (5 bases). Germline V gives CDR1 MNHEY, CDR2 SVGAGI. V was shortened by 6 bases and J by 1 base, with 10 bases between the two germline ends. CDR3 length: 14 amino acids. DNA for the CDR3: TGTGCCAGCAGCTCCAGGGATGCCAAAAACATTCAGTACTTC. Its translation is CASSSRDAKNIQYF.

The chain uses TRBV9 and TRBJ1-1; the match to TRBD1 covers 7 bases. Germline V gene sequence: CDR1 SGDLS, CDR2 YYNGEE. Trimming removed 0 bases from V and 4 bases from J; junction bases left unmatched: 3. CDR3 length equals 14 residues. The CDR3 loop is CASSVAPGGTEAFF. CDR3 nucleotides: TGTGCCAGCAGCGTAGCCCCAGGGGGCACTGAAGCTTTCTTT.

This chain connects TRBV15 to TRBJ2-2; the match to TRBD1 covers 9 bases. J lost 4 bases, V lost 2 bases, and 8 bases had no gene match. The CDR3 runs to 17 residues. CDR1 LNHNV and CDR2 YYDKDF come from the germline V gene (reference sequence). CDR3 DNA: TGTGCCACCAGCAGACCCTCCGGGACAGGGATCACCGGGGAGCTGTTTTTT. This codes for CATSRPSGTGITGELFF.

This clone has only a few counts. The genes are TRBV11-1 and TRBJ1-6, with 10 nucleotides matching TRBD1. Germline V CDR1 and CDR2: SGHAT, FQDESV (reference sequence). Trimming took 2 bases from V and 7 from J; bases not matched to a gene: 2. There are 15 residues in the CDR3. CDR3 amino acids: CASSLRDRGNSPLHF. CDR3 nucleotide sequence: TGTGCCAGCAGCTTAAGGGACAGGGGAAATTCACCCCTCCACTTT.

The V gene is TRBV30, the J gene TRBJ1-2; 8 bases align to TRBD1. CDR3 length: 13 residues. With V trimmed by 1 base and J by 4 bases, 2 bases remained unmatched. Germline CDR1 reads GTSNPN; CDR2 reads SVGIG (reference sequence). Here the CDR3 reads CAWSAGQGYGYTF. The CDR3 nucleotides are TGTGCCTGGAGTGCCGGACAGGGCTATGGCTACACCTTC.

In its sample, this clone was seen once. This sequence joins TRBV3-1 (or the pseudogene TRBV3-2) and TRBJ1-2, with a tentative D call TRBD1 (6 bases). This CDR3 spans 15 amino acids. The germline V and J ends were trimmed by 2 bases and 6 bases, with 16 bases remaining between them. The germline gives CDR1 LGHDT, CDR2 YNNKEL (reference sequence). The CDR3 DNA sequence: TGTGCCAGCAGCCAATCCACAGGGAGCTTTCATGGCTACACCTTC. Translating it yields CASSQSTGSFHGYTF.

The chain is built from TRBV7-2 and TRBJ1-4, with TRBD1 matching over 11 bases. The CDR3 loop spans 15 amino acids. With 1 base clipped from V and 12 bases from J, the junction kept 7 bases outside the gene matches. Germline V gene lookup returns CDR1 SGHTA and CDR2 FQGNSA. In nucleotides, the CDR3 is TGTGCCAGCAGCTTAGGTGGGACAGGGGGGAGAGAACTGTTTTTT. It specifies CASSLGGTGGRELFF.

This chain uses TRBV10-3 with TRBJ1-2; 8 bases match TRBD1. The CDR3 length is 14 residues. V lost 4 bases to trimming and J lost 6 bases; unmatched junction nucleotides: 7. The germline V gene has CDR1 ENHRY and CDR2 SYGVKD. CDR3 protein: CAISGDAGGNGYTF. The CDR3 region has the DNA TGTGCCATCAGTGGTGACGCAGGGGGCAATGGCTACACCTTC.

The chain joins TRBV7-9 to TRBJ1-4; 7 bases agree with TRBD1. The J segment lost 7 bases and the V segment lost 4 bases, leaving 9 bases of the junction unmatched. The germline V gene encodes CDR1 SEHNR and CDR2 FQNEAQ (reference sequence). This CDR3 is built from 15 residues. DNA for the CDR3: TGTGCCAGCAGCTCCAGACAGGGACGGGGTGAAAAACTGTTTTTT. It translates to CASSSRQGRGEKLFF.

This rearrangement joins TRBV4-1 to TRBJ1-2; no clear D. V lost 1 base, J lost 4 bases, and 13 bases lay in between. Per germline, CDR1 MGHRA and CDR2 YSYEKL. This CDR3 has 15 residues. The CDR3 bases are TGCGCCAGCAGCCAAGTGGGTGCGGGAAGCTATGGCTACACCTTC. Its translation is CASSQVGAGSYGYTF.

CDR3 loop: CASRSQGYTEAFF. The CDR3 DNA sequence: TGTGCCAGCAGATCCCAGGGCTACACTGAAGCTTTCTTT. V is TRBV6-6 and J is TRBJ1-1, with D maybe TRBD1 (5 bases). The CDR3 spans 13 residues. In germline, CDR1 is MNHNY, CDR2 SVGAGI (reference sequence). Trimming stripped 6 bases from V and 3 bases from J, with 11 bases between.

This clone is categorized as medium-sized (0.01 to 0.1%). The gene calls are TRBV4-2 and TRBJ2-2, with TRBD2 identical over 8 bases. The CDR3 covers 15 residues. Germline V lookup: CDR1 LGHNA, CDR2 YNFKEQ. With 0 bases clipped from V and 7 bases from J, the junction kept 4 bases outside the gene matches. Here the CDR3 reads CASSQEERGSGELFF. The CDR3 bases are TGTGCCAGCAGCCAAGAAGAGCGGGGGAGCGGGGAGCTGTTTTTT.

The chain is built from TRBV15 and TRBJ2-5; D gene uncertain. V was pared by 0 bases and J by 2 bases, with 13 bases between. Germline values: CDR1 LNHNV, CDR2 YYDKDF (reference sequence). The CDR3 has 16 amino acids. In nucleotides, the CDR3 is TGTGCCACCAGCAGAGATCAGGCCTACCTACAAGAGACCCAGTACTTC. Translating it yields CATSRDQAYLQETQYF.

This chain links TRBV27 with TRBJ1-2, with 7 bases lining up with TRBD1. Trimming took 8 bases from V and 4 from J; bases not matched to a gene: 4. The CDR3 runs to 12 residues. CDR1 and CDR2 from the germline V gene are MNHEY and SMNVEV (reference sequence). DNA of the CDR3: TGTGCCAGCTCCCCAGGGGGCTATGGCTACACCTTC. This gives the protein CASSPGGYGYTF.

The chain has TRBV11-2 and TRBJ2-1; 7 nucleotides match TRBD1. V shed 5 bases and J 14 bases; nucleotides not matched to a gene: 12. The CDR3 has 13 amino acids. Germline values: CDR1 SGHAT, CDR2 FQNNGV. The CDR3 loop reads CASSATGVGAKFF. In nucleotides, the CDR3 is TGTGCCAGCAGCGCCACAGGGGTGGGGGCAAAGTTCTTC.

The rearrangement uses TRBV21-1 and TRBJ2-1; the table's D call, TRBD2, has no DNA check behind it. TRBV21-1 is tagged as a pseudogene. The CDR3 has 20 amino acids. The CDR3 DNA sequence: TGTGCCAGCGATCTATCCGGGACTAGCGGGGGGCCGATCTCCTACAATGAGCAGTTCTTC. Its protein product is CASDLSGTSGGPISYNEQFF.

In regard to this clone: The sample holds other DNA sequences that translate to the same CDR3. The rearrangement joins TRBV6-1 to TRBJ1-4; no clear D gene. Germline V CDR1 and CDR2: MNHNS, SASEGT. CDR3 length: 14 residues. V lost 3 bases and J 0 bases, leaving 5 bases between the germline ends. For the CDR3, the DNA is TGTGCCAGCAGTGAGAGAGCAACTAATGAAAAACTGTTTTTT. Encoded protein: CASSERATNEKLFF.

The gene calls are TRBV5-8 and TRBJ1-5, with 7 bases that match TRBD1. CDR3 length: 17 residues. V lost 3 bases and J lost 1; bases outside the gene matches: 10. The germline gives CDR1 SGHTS, CDR2 YDEGEE. The CDR3 is CASSSNNRGRSNQPQHF. The CDR3 DNA reads as TGTGCCAGCAGCTCTAATAACAGGGGCAGAAGCAATCAGCCCCAGCATTTT.

CDR3 protein: CASSVATGGYEQYF. Written as DNA, the CDR3 is TGTGCCAGCAGCGTAGCTACTGGCGGTTACGAGCAGTACTTC. This chain joins TRBV9 and TRBJ2-7; D not resolved. Trimming removed 0 bases at V and 4 bases at J, with 11 bases between. Per the germline V gene, CDR1 is SGDLS and CDR2 is YYNGEE. The CDR3 sequence is 14 residues long.

The genes are TRBV4-2 and TRBJ2-7; the match to TRBD1 covers 7 bases. Trimming removed 1 base from V and 4 bases from J; junction bases left unmatched: 7. The CDR3 runs 15 residues. The germline V gene has CDR1 LGHNA and CDR2 YNFKEQ. The CDR3 sequence is CASSQGVGQAYEQYV. The CDR3 DNA sequence: TGTGCCAGCAGCCAAGGGGTCGGACAGGCTTACGAGCAGTACGTC.

The chain employs TRBV2 and TRBJ1-5; 7 bases are a match to TRBD1. The CDR3 has 15 residues. V gave up 5 bases and J gave up 0 bases; unmatched junction bases: 4. CDR1 and CDR2 from the germline V gene are SNHLY and FYNNEI. The CDR3 reads CASSPDRASNQPQHF. The DNA for the CDR3 is TGTGCCAGCAGTCCCGACAGGGCTAGCAATCAGCCCCAGCATTTT.

J is TRBJ1-1 and V is TRBV6-5, with unresolved D. V lost 6 bases and J 7 bases, leaving 9 bases between the germline ends. CDR3 length equals 11 residues. Germline V gene data show CDR1 as MNHEY and CDR2 as SVGAGI. This chain's CDR3 is CASRRGNEAFF. The CDR3 nucleotides are TGTGCCAGCAGACGAGGGAATGAAGCTTTCTTT.

This clone was found many times. This sequence joins TRBV7-9 and TRBJ2-2; 8 nucleotides match TRBD1. J gave up 4 bases and V 3 bases, and 4 bases lay outside the gene matches. CDR1 is SEHNR, CDR2 FQNEAQ, per germline (reference sequence). The CDR3 consists of 15 residues. The CDR3 sequence is CASSFRTGITGELFF. As DNA, the CDR3 is TGTGCCAGCAGCTTCCGGACAGGGATCACCGGGGAGCTGTTTTTT.

The chain is built from TRBV12-1 and TRBJ2-5; the listed D gene, TRBD2, was not tested against the DNA. TRBV12-1 represents a pseudogene. This CDR3 comprises 13 residues. The chain's CDR3 is CARSRGGLETQYF. DNA for the CDR3: TGTGCCCGCTCACGGGGGGGGTTGGAGACCCAGTACTTC.

Turning to this clone: The same CDR3 arises from other DNA sequences in this sample as well. This chain connects TRBV2 to TRBJ1-1; D ambiguous. This CDR3 is built from 11 residues. V gave up 8 bases and J gave up 2 bases, with 6 bases separating them. Germline V gene data show CDR1 as SNHLY and CDR2 as FYNNEI. The CDR3 sequence is CASRGNTEAFF. The CDR3 DNA sequence: TGTGCCAGCCGGGGTAACACTGAAGCTTTCTTT.

This clone was seen once. The chain joins TRBV4-3 to TRBJ1-1; weak D call: TRBD1 (6 bases). V lost 0 bases, J lost 14 bases, and 19 bases lay in between. The CDR3 consists of 14 residues. The germline CDR1 and CDR2 sequences are LGHNA and YSLEER. For the CDR3, the DNA is TGCGCCAGCAGCCAAGATCGGGCACAGGGTCTAAGATTCTTT. This translates into CASSQDRAQGLRFF.

The rearrangement joins TRBV12-3 or TRBV12-4 to TRBJ1-1, with 7 bases matching TRBD1. The CDR3 covers 13 residues. Germline trimming cut 4 bases from V and 1 base from J; bases unmatched to any gene: 0. For the CDR3, the DNA is TGTGCCAGCAGTTGGGACAGGAACACTGAAGCTTTCTTT. Residues: CASSWDRNTEAFF.